This T cell receptor (beta chain) was identified during a study of T cell repertoires in cytomegalovirus infection. Study-wide context: CMV infection and matching HLA type were both indicated by public TCR beta signatures.

MiXCR was run by TCRdb on the reads, yielding one entry per CDR3 protein. The table shows approximately 500,000 distinct CDR3 sequences, with approximately 15% occurring only once. Looked up from germline, CDR1 is MNHEY and CDR2 is SVGEGT. Trimming stripped 5 bases from V and 3 bases from J, with 16 bases between. The CDR3 extends over 15 amino acids. This chain joins TRBV6-2 or TRBV6-3 and TRBJ1-2; D might be TRBD1 (5 bases). The TCR was taken from a human donor in good health (CMV status not recorded). Some clones in this sample may be carry-over from other donors' samples. Input material: CD8+ T cells from PBMCs. The CDR3: CASSPRGTLYYGYTF. The CDR3 bases are TGTGCCAGCAGTCCCCGGGGGACCCTATACTATGGCTACACCTTC.